Detailed here is one T cell receptor (beta chain). Antigen: not known. The PCR contained 60 Vbeta and 13 Jbeta primers. Measured with immunoSEQ multiplex PCR; TCRdb has only the in-frame clones, and not every one. This table has over 50,000 clones, about 67% appearing once. The sample belongs to a study of cytomegalovirus exposure and HLA in healthy donors. Study observations and caveats: Donors belonging to an Asian-associated ancestry cluster reportedly showed fewer N-insertions in productive TCRs than the roughly 700-donor mean, according to what a later analysis found. Later analysis identified over 15,000 TCR beta sequences associated with HLA alleles, using a false discovery rate threshold of 0.05. A missense DCLRE1C variant was associated with V- and J-gene trimming of TCR beta chains in a later analysis, and an independent cohort replicated the association.

Sample: PBMCs. This clonotype was obtained from a man aged 40-49 years in good health and CMV-seropositive.

The CDR3 reads CASSPDRGYEQYF. The CDR3 DNA reads as TGTGCCAGTAGCCCCGACAGGGGCTACGAGCAGTACTTC. The chain joins TRBV19 to TRBJ2-7; 8 bases agree with TRBD1. V lost 6 bases to trimming and J lost 3 bases; unmatched junction nucleotides: 4. Germline V CDR1 and CDR2: LNHDA, SQIVND (reference sequence). The CDR3 has 13 residues.